The TCR beta chain described here comes from a study of CD8 T cells in Susac syndrome. V was pared by 4 bases and J by 5 bases, with 8 bases of the junction left unmatched. The CDR3 totals 14 residues. CDR1 SQVTM and CDR2 ANQGSEA come from the germline V gene. As to this clonotype: Its antigen is still unknown.

Study-level points and caveats: An acknowledgment was made by the study that its TCR sequencing and HLA analysis involved relatively few individuals.

A quantity of about 0.5 to 1 ug RNA underwent reverse transcription using random hexamers. TCRdb used MiXCR to reprocess the immunoSEQ multiplex PCR reads, holding one entry per CDR3 protein. The repertoire has around 200,000 distinct CDR3 sequences, 95% of them found once; the top ten carry around 0.08%. The sequence derives from a human donor with multiple sclerosis. This chain links TRBV29-1 with TRBJ1-2, with 9 bases lining up with TRBD1. The sequenced sample was CD4+ T cells from PBMCs. CDR3 residues: CSVAGTGSRYGYTF. DNA of the CDR3: TGCAGCGTTGCCGGGACAGGGAGTAGGTATGGCTACACCTTC.